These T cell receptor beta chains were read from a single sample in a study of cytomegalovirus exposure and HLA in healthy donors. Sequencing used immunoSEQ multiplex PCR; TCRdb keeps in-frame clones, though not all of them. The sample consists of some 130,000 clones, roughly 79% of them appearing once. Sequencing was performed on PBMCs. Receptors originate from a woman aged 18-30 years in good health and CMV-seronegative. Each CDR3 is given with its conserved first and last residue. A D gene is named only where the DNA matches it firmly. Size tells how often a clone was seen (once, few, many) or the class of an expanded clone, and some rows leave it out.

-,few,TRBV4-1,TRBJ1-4,TGCGCCAGCAGCCCTTGGCCCACTAATGAAAAACTGTTTTTT,CASSPWPTNEKLFF
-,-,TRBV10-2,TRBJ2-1,TGCGCCAGCAGTGAGTCTTCCGGGACAACGCAGTTCTTC,CASSESSGTTQFF
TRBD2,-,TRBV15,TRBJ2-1,TGTGCCACCAGCAGAGGATCTAGCGGGAGCGGATATGAGCAGTTCTTC,CATSRGSSGSGYEQFF
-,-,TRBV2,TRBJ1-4,TGTGCCAGCAGGGGCCGGGGGGCGGATGAAAAACTGTTTTTT,CASRGRGADEKLFF
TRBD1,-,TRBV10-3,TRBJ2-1,TGTGCCATCAGAAAGACAGGGGCCGGCTACAATGAGCAGTTCTTC,CAIRKTGAGYNEQFF
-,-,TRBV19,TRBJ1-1,TGTGCCAGTAGTACTCAAGGGGGAGAGAACACTGAAGCTTTCTTT,CASSTQGGENTEAFF
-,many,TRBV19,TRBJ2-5,TGTGCCAGTAGTATAGGAGAACAGGGTTGGGAGACCCAGTACTTC,CASSIGEQGWETQYF
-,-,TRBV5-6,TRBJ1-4,TGTGCCAGCAGCTTTCTCGAGGAAAAACTGTTTTTT,CASSFLEEKLFF
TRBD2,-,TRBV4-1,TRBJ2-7,TGCGCCAGCAGCCTCCGACTAGCGGACTCCTACGAGCAGTACTTC,CASSLRLADSYEQYF
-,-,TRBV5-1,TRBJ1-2,TGCGCCAGCAGCTCAATTTTGGAGACCTATGGCTACACCTTC,CASSSILETYGYTF
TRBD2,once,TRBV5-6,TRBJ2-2,TGTGCCAGCCTGCGCGGACTAGAAGTTGGCGGGGAGCTGTTTTTT,CASLRGLEVGGELFF
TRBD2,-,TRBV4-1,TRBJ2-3,TGCGCCAGCAGCTCCGGGACTAGCGGAATGGGGAGAGATACGCAGTATTTT,CASSSGTSGMGRDTQYF
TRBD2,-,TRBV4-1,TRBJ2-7,TGCGCCAGCAGCCAACGGGTTAGCGGGGGGACTGATGGGTACGAGCAGTACTTC,CASSQRVSGGTDGYEQYF
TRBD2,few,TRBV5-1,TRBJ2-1,TGCGCCAGCAGCCCTCTAGCGGGTGATTCCTACAATGAGCAGTTCTTC,CASSPLAGDSYNEQFF
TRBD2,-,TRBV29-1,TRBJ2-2,TGCAGCGTTGTAAGCGGGATGAACACCGGGGAGCTGTTTTTT,CSVVSGMNTGELFF
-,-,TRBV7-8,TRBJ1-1,TGTGCCAGCAGCCCAGCAGGCCCCTTGAACACTGAAGCTTTCTTT,CASSPAGPLNTEAFF
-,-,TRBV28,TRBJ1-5,TGTGCCAGCAAGCGGAGCAATCAGCCCCAGCATTTT,CASKRSNQPQHF
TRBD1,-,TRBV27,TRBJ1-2,TGTGCCAGCAGCGGGGACAGGGTATATGGCTACACCTTC,CASSGDRVYGYTF
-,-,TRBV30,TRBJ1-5,TGTGCCTGGAGTGTTAGAGGAAATCAGCCCCAGCATTTT,CAWSVRGNQPQHF
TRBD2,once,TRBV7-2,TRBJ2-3,TGTGCCAGCAGCTTACACGGGACTAGCAAGAATACGCAGTATTTT,CASSLHGTSKNTQYF
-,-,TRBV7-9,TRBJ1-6,TGTGCCAGCAGCCCCAAGCGTCTCGGCAGTTCACCCCTCCACTTT,CASSPKRLGSSPLHF
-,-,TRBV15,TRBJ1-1,TGTGCCACCAGTCCCCCGGGGGTGAGAGTTAGCACTGAAGCTTTCTTT,CATSPPGVRVSTEAFF
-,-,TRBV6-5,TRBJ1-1,TGTGCCAGCAGTTACAGAGGCAGTGAAGCTTTCTTT,CASSYRGSEAFF
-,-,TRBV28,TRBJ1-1,TGTGCCAGCCGTTCAGGGAGGGGAGCTTTCTTT,CASRSGRGAFF
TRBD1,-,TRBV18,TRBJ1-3,TGTGCCAGCTCACTTGCCGGGACAGGGGTTGGAAACACCATATATTTT,CASSLAGTGVGNTIYF
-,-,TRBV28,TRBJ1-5,TGTGCCAGCAGTACGAACGAGGGAAGCAATCAGCCCCAGCATTTT,CASSTNEGSNQPQHF
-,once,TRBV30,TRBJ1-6,TGTGCCTGGACCCTGTCAATCGCCAGGGGTTCACCCCTCCACTTT,CAWTLSIARGSPLHF